Reported below is one T cell receptor beta chain. What it binds is unknown. The gene names given are mouse names. The read stops 1 residue short of the end of the CDR3; the missing end is completed from the germline J gene. This entry is derived from a study of tissue T cells after allogeneic stem cell transplantation. Study-level points and caveats: In patients and mice, blood and spleen missed much of tissue repertoire.

Libraries were prepared by immunoSEQ multiplex PCR; TCRdb keeps only in-frame clonotypes and omits some of them. The sample consists of about 4,500 clones, about 50% of them appearing once. Indicated time point: mouse harvest day 14 after allogeneic transplant. The graft held 10^6 splenic CD5+ T cells and 10^7 T-cell-depleted bone marrow cells. This CDR3 region has 16 residues. V shed 6 bases, J shed 2 bases, and the junction held 4 bases outside the gene matches. Germline V gene sequence: CDR1 KGHTA, CDR2 FRNEEI. Sequencing input: gut tissue. This TCR derives from a female BALB/c mouse given C57BL/6 T cells with graft-versus-host disease after an allogeneic hematopoietic cell transplant. The V call is TRBV24, the J call TRBJ2-5, with 14 nucleotides matching TRBD2. CDR3 DNA, as far as it was read: TGTGCCAGCAGCCCCGGGACTGGGGGGGCCCAAGACACCCAGTAC. It translates to CASSPGTGGAQDTQY. Given in full, the CDR3 is CASSPGTGGAQDTQYF.